This T cell receptor beta chain was captured by sequencing in a study of identifying expanded T cells in peripheral blood. Study findings and constraints: Variance in clone template counts between approximately two-week samples significantly increased with total template count across all healthy donors. About 1.2 clones differed between technical replicates, versus approximately 17 and 20 over time.

As for this clone: The target antigen is unknown.

Collection occurred without any documented infections or immune events in donors. V was clipped by 6 bases and J by 6 bases; unmatched bases: 9. Germline CDR1 is LNHDA and CDR2 is SQIVND (reference sequence). The CDR3 sequence is 15 residues long. This table comes from immunoSEQ multiplex PCR, and its TCRdb copy is limited to in-frame clones, with some not included. Here the sample spans under 90,000 clones, about nine tenths being singletons. Sequencing was carried out using blood. This rearrangement joins TRBV19 to TRBJ1-4, with 8 positions matching TRBD1. The TCR was taken from a person aged 18 to 75 in good health. CDR3 in amino acids: CASSTPGTGDEKLFF. The CDR3, as DNA: TGTGCCAGTAGCACCCCCGGGACAGGCGATGAAAAACTGTTTTTT.